A single sample is the source of the 18 T cell receptor beta chains below, sequenced in a study of blood T cell repertoires in COVID-19. TCRdb's table, derived via immunoSEQ multiplex PCR, lists solely in-frame clones and lacks some. Of fewer than 300,000 clones in the sample, approximately 92% were seen once. The sample taken for sequencing was peripheral blood. The receptors originated from a person aged 18 to 30 with COVID-19, enrolled during active disease.

The CDR3 spells CASNAAHEGQYF. CDR3 nucleotides: TGTGCCAGCAACGCAGCTCATGAGGGCCAGTACTTC. The V and J genes are TRBV28 and TRBJ2-5, with a possible D match to TRBD2 (5 bases). The germline V gene encodes CDR1 MDHEN and CDR2 SYDVKM. The V end was cut by 7 bases, the J end by 10 bases, with 16 bases between. The CDR3 extends over 12 amino acids.

V usage is TRBV2 and J usage is TRBJ1-3, with D unclear. CDR3 length equals 14 residues. The germline V gene encodes CDR1 SNHLY and CDR2 FYNNEI. V was clipped by 3 bases and J by 2 bases, with 8 bases between them. The CDR3 DNA reads TGTGCCAGCAGTGACGCGGGTACTGGAAACACCATATATTTT. This encodes CASSDAGTGNTIYF.

This chain joins TRBV19 and TRBJ2-5; 8 nucleotides match TRBD1. Trimming removed 0 bases from V and 2 bases from J; junction bases left unmatched: 5. Germline V CDR1 and CDR2: LNHDA, SQIVND (reference sequence). This CDR3 spans 16 amino acids. CDR3 bases: TGTGCCAGTAGTATAGATGGGACAGGAGTACAAGAGACCCAGTACTTC. Translated, it gives CASSIDGTGVQETQYF.

The chain couples TRBV2 to TRBJ2-1, with 14 bases lining up with TRBD2. There are 15 residues in the CDR3. The V gene's germline CDR1 is SNHLY and CDR2 FYNNEI. V gave up 4 bases and J gave up 6 bases; unmatched junction bases: 2. Here the CDR3 DNA reads TGTGCCAGCAGTGGACTAGCGGGAGGGCGCAATGAGCAGTTCTTC. Translating it yields CASSGLAGGRNEQFF.

This chain uses TRBV5-1 with TRBJ2-2; 8 bases align to TRBD2. This CDR3 is built from 16 residues. Trimming removed 4 bases from V and 0 bases from J; junction bases left unmatched: 5. Germline CDR1 reads SGHRS; CDR2 reads YFSETQ. The CDR3 sequence: CASSPFSGANTGELFF. In nucleotides, the CDR3 is TGCGCCAGCAGCCCGTTTAGCGGGGCGAACACCGGGGAGCTGTTTTTT.

The chain employs TRBV3-1 (or the pseudogene TRBV3-2) and TRBJ2-1, with 10 bases matching TRBD2. The CDR3 is 15 amino acids. Germline loops: CDR1 LGHDT, CDR2 YNNKEL (reference sequence). V lost 4 bases and J lost 7; bases outside the gene matches: 7. The CDR3 protein is CASSLISGRSNEQFF. For the CDR3, the DNA is TGTGCCAGCAGCCTAATTAGCGGGAGGAGTAATGAGCAGTTCTTC.

The rearrangement uses TRBV4-1 and TRBJ2-7; 10 positions agree with TRBD2. The CDR3 has 16 amino acids. CDR1 MGHRA and CDR2 YSYEKL come from the germline V gene. J was trimmed by 5 bases and V by 2 bases; bases with no gene match: 9. CDR3 DNA: TGCGCCAGCAGCCAACTACCTAGCGGGAGTTTCCACGAGCAGTACTTC. Translated: CASSQLPSGSFHEQYF.

The chain is built from TRBV11-2 and TRBJ2-7; 7 nucleotides match TRBD1. With 0 bases clipped from V and 0 bases from J, the junction kept 5 bases outside the gene matches. There are 16 residues in the CDR3. The germline CDR1 and CDR2 sequences are SGHAT and FQNNGV. The CDR3: CASSLDAYRGSYEQYF. CDR3 nucleotide sequence: TGTGCCAGCAGCTTAGATGCTTACAGGGGCTCCTACGAGCAGTACTTC.

This chain joins TRBV2 and TRBJ2-5, with 8 bases identical to TRBD1. Germline V lookup: CDR1 SNHLY, CDR2 FYNNEI. This CDR3 is built from 15 residues. V was pared by 4 bases and J by 0 bases, with 4 bases of the junction left unmatched. The CDR3 spells CASSAQGVHQETQYF. CDR3 DNA: TGTGCCAGCAGTGCACAGGGGGTCCACCAAGAGACCCAGTACTTC.

CDR3 amino acids: CASSIVRAGYNEQFF. The CDR3 DNA follows: TGTGCCAGTAGTATTGTCCGGGCGGGCTACAATGAGCAGTTCTTC. The V and J genes are TRBV19 and TRBJ2-1; weak D call: TRBD2 (5 bases). Trimming took 3 bases from V and 3 from J, leaving 12 bases between them. Germline loops: CDR1 LNHDA, CDR2 SQIVND (reference sequence). This CDR3 is 15 amino acids long.

This clone showed up just once. The gene calls are TRBV2 and TRBJ2-1; the match to TRBD2 covers 9 bases. CDR1 SNHLY and CDR2 FYNNEI come from the germline V gene. V lost 6 bases, J lost 6 bases, and 6 bases stayed unmatched. The CDR3 consists of 14 residues. The CDR3 here is CASRVAGVGNEQFF. The DNA for the CDR3 is TGTGCCAGCAGAGTAGCGGGAGTCGGCAATGAGCAGTTCTTC.

This sequence joins TRBV28 and TRBJ1-2, with D maybe TRBD1 (5 bases). V was shortened by 0 bases and J by 2 bases, with 16 bases between the two germline ends. CDR1 and CDR2 (germline): MDHEN, SYDVKM. The CDR3 is 17 residues long. The CDR3 DNA is TGTGCCAGCAGTTTATGGGGGTTTGGGGGGATAAACTATGGCTACACCTTC. Amino acids: CASSLWGFGGINYGYTF.

This chain links TRBV5-5 with TRBJ1-4, with D possibly being TRBD1 (6 bases). Germline loops: CDR1 SGHKS, CDR2 YYEKEE (reference sequence). V lost 3 bases to trimming and J lost 3 bases, with 12 bases between them. The CDR3 covers 15 residues. The DNA of the CDR3 is TGTGCCAGCAGCTCACAGGGAATAGCTAATGAAAAACTGTTTTTT. The encoded protein is CASSSQGIANEKLFF. Using reference TRBV5-5 and TRBJ1-4 for the parts outside the CDR3, the full variable domain is DAGVTQSPTHLIKTRGQQVTLRCSPISGHKSVSWYQQVLGQGPQFIFQYYEKEERGRGNFPDRFSARQFPNYSSELNVNALLLGDSALYLCASSSQGIANEKLFFGSGTQLSVL.

This CDR3 is CASSKRLGNTEAFF. The CDR3 nucleotides are TGTGCCAGTAGTAAGAGGCTGGGGAACACTGAAGCTTTCTTT. The rearrangement uses TRBV19 and TRBJ1-1; D remains unclear. V was pared by 4 bases and J by 1 base, with 10 bases between. This CDR3 contains 14 residues. Germline V gene data show CDR1 as LNHDA and CDR2 as SQIVND (reference sequence).

The chain combines TRBV6-5 with TRBJ2-7, with D maybe TRBD2 (6 bases). Trimming left V 6 bases short and J 2 bases short, with 17 bases between. Germline values: CDR1 MNHEY, CDR2 SVGAGI. The CDR3 runs 15 residues. The CDR3 protein is CASSRSGTLPYEQYF. CDR3 nucleotides: TGTGCCAGCAGCCGAAGTGGGACTCTCCCCTACGAGCAGTACTTC.

This clone appeared a single time. The genes are TRBV12-1 and TRBJ2-7; the D call in the table, TRBD2, was not verified against the DNA. TRBV12-1 is a recognized pseudogene. The CDR3 has 15 residues. This CDR3 reads CASRQSRWGTEEQYF. DNA for the CDR3: TGTGCCAGCAGACAATCCCGGTGGGGGACTGAGGAGCAGTACTTC.

As DNA, the CDR3 is TGTGCCAGCACCGCGGGGTTCAATCAGCCCCAGCATTTT. Protein: CASTAGFNQPQHF. This chain links TRBV27 with TRBJ1-5; D is uncertain. The CDR3 contains 13 residues. Trimming removed 7 bases at V and 3 bases at J, with 10 bases between. Germline V CDR1 and CDR2: MNHEY, SMNVEV (reference sequence).

The chain uses TRBV18 and TRBJ2-7, with 12 nucleotides matching TRBD2. Germline CDR1 KGHSH, CDR2 LQKENI. With 3 bases clipped from V and 1 base from J, the junction kept 1 base outside the gene matches. CDR3 size: 15 residues. CDR3 sequence (DNA): TGTGCCAGCTCACCTGGGACTAGCGGGTCCTACGAGCAGTACTTC. This translates into CASSPGTSGSYEQYF.